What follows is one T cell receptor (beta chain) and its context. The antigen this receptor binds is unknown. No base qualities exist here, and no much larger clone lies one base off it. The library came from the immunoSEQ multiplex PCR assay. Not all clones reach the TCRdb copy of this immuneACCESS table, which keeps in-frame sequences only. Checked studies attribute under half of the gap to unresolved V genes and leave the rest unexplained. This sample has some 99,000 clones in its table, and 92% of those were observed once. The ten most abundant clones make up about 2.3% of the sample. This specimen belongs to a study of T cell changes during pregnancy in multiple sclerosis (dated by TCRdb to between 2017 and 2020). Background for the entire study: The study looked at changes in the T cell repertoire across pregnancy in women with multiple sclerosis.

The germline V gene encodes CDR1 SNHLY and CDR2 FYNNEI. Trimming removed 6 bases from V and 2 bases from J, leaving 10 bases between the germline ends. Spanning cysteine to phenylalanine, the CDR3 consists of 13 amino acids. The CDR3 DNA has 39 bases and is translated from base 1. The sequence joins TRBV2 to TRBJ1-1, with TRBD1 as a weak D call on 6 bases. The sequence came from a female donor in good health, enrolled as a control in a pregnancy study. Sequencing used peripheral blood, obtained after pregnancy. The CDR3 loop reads CASSMTGNTEAFF. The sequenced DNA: TGTGCCAGCAGCATGACAGGCAACACTGAAGCTTTCTTT.